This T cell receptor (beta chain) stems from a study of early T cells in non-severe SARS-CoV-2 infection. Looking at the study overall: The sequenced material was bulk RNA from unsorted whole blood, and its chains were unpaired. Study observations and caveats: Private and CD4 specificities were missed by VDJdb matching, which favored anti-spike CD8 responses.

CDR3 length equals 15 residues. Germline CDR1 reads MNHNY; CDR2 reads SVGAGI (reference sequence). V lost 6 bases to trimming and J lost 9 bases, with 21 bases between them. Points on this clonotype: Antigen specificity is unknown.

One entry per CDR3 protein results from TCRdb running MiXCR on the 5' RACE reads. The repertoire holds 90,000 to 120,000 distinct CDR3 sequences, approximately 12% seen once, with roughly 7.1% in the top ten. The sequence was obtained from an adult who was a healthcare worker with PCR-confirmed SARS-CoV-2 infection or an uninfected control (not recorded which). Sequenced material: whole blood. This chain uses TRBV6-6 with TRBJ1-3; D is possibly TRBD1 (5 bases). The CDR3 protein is CASSYVGTEYGTIYF. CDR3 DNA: TGTGCCAGCAGCTATGTCGGGACCGAGTACGGCACCATATATTTT.